This T cell receptor (beta chain) was documented in a study of T cell clones after liver transplantation. About the study: Third-party-reactive TCRbeta sequences from pre-transplant mixed lymphocyte reactions served as antigen-independent comparators. Study-level results: A larger donor-reactive than third-party decline suggested partial antigen-specific deletion. In two subjects, few donor cells limited the measurable donor-reactive repertoire.

Germline lookup yields CDR1 SGHKS and CDR2 YYEKEE (reference sequence). The CDR3 is 16 amino acids. The junction had 9 bases not matched to a gene; V was cut back by 3 bases and J by 7 bases. This clone was picked up one time. Its target is not known. TCRdb keeps only in-frame clones here, not all; method: immunoSEQ multiplex PCR. The sample consists of more than 100,000 clones, roughly four fifths of them appearing once. The J gene is TRBJ2-5, the V gene TRBV5-5; 13 bases agree with TRBD2. The sample in question was CD4+ T cells from blood, obtained about 50 months after liver transplant. The source is a human patient who received a liver transplant. Some T cells may trace back to the graft donor. This chain's CDR3 is CASSSTSGGAGGTQYF. CDR3 sequence (DNA): TGTGCCAGCAGCTCCACTAGCGGGGGGGCCGGAGGGACCCAGTACTTC.